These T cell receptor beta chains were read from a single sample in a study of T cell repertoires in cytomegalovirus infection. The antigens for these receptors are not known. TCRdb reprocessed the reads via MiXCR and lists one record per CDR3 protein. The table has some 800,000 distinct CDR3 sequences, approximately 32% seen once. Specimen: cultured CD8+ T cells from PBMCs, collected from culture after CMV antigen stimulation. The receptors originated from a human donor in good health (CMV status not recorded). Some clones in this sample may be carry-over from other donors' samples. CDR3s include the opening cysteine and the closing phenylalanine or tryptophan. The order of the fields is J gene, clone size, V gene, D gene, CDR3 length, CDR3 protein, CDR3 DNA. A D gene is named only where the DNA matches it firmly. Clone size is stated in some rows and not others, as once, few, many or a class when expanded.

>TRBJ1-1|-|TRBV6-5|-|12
CASSSGAVEAFF
TGTGCCAGCAGTTCCGGGGCAGTTGAAGCTTTCTTT
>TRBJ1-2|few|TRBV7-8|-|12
CASSSQVYGYTF
TGTGCCAGCAGCTCACAGGTCTATGGCTACACCTTC
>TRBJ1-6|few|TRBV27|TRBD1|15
CASSPDRGGDSPLHF
TGTGCCAGCAGTCCAGACAGGGGAGGAGATTCACCCCTCCACTTT
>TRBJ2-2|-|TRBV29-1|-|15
CSAVGGQRHTGELFF
TGCAGCGCCGTCGGGGGCCAAAGGCACACCGGGGAGCTGTTTTTT
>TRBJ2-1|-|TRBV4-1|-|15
CASSQGPGTPNEQFF
TGCGCCAGCAGCCAAGGCCCCGGGACGCCCAATGAGCAGTTCTTC
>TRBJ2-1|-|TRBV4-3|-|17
CASSQTRQLVFYNEQFF
TGCGCCAGCAGCCAAACACGGCAACTAGTTTTCTACAATGAGCAGTTCTTC
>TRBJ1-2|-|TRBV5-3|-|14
CASSLRESNYGYTF
TGTGCCAGCAGCTTGAGGGAGAGTAACTATGGCTACACCTTC
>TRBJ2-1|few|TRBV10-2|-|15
CASTLRDFSYNEQFF
TGCGCCAGCACCCTCCGGGACTTCTCCTACAATGAGCAGTTCTTC
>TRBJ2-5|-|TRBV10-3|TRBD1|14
CAISESTGSETQYF
TGTGCCATCAGTGAGTCGACAGGGTCCGAGACCCAGTACTTC
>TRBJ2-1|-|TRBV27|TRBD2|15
CASSSSLAGGGEQFF
TGTGCCAGCAGTTCGTCCCTAGCGGGGGGAGGTGAGCAGTTCTTC
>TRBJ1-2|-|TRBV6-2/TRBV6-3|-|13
CASSYAGDGGYTF
TGTGCCAGCAGTTACGCAGGGGACGGTGGCTACACCTTC
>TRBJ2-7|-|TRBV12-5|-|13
CASGLDNSGEQYF
TGTGCTAGTGGTTTGGATAATTCTGGGGAGCAGTACTTC
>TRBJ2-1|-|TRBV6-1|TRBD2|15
CASSEKLAGYNEQFF
TGTGCCAGCAGTGAAAAACTAGCGGGGTACAATGAGCAGTTCTTC
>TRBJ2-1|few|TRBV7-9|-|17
CASSLPSGPHPSNEQFF
TGTGCCAGCAGCCTACCCTCCGGCCCCCACCCCTCCAATGAGCAGTTCTTC
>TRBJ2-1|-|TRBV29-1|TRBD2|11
CSVDWRGYQFF
TGCAGCGTTGACTGGCGGGGGTATCAGTTCTTC
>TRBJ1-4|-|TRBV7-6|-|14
CASSFDPQAEKLFF
TGTGCCAGCAGCTTCGATCCCCAGGCTGAAAAACTGTTTTTT
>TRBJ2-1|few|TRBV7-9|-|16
CASSLEGGSVNNEQFF
TGTGCCAGCAGCTTAGAGGGGGGTTCGGTGAACAATGAGCAGTTCTTC
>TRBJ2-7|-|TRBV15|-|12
CAVVDKDYEQYF
TGTGCCGTCGTGGACAAAGACTACGAGCAGTACTTC
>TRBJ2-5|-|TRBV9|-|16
CASSVGSKAVQETQYF
TGTGCCAGCAGCGTAGGGAGTAAGGCAGTGCAAGAGACCCAGTACTTC
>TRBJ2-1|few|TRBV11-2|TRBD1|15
CASSLNRDRVHEQFF
TGTGCCAGCAGCTTAAATCGGGACAGGGTACATGAGCAGTTCTTC
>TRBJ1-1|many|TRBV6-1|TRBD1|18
CASSGAGTASLIDTEAFF
TGTGCCAGCAGTGGAGCCGGGACAGCTAGCCTTATAGACACTGAAGCTTTCTTT
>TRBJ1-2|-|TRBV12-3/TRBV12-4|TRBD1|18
CASSPTSPRQGPNYGYTF
TGTGCCAGCAGTCCTACCTCCCCACGACAGGGACCTAACTATGGCTACACCTTC
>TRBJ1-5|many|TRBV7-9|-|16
CASSLAAEPLHQPQHF
TGTGCCAGCAGCTTAGCGGCAGAACCCCTCCATCAGCCCCAGCATTTT
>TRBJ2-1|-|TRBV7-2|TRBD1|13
CASSPDRGKEQFF
TGTGCCAGCAGCCCCGACAGGGGAAAAGAGCAGTTCTTC
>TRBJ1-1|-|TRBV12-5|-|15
CASGLATPVDTEAFF
TGTGCTAGTGGTTTAGCGACCCCGGTGGACACTGAAGCTTTCTTT
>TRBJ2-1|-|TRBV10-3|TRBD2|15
CAISESGGSYNEQFF
TGTGCCATCAGTGAGTCCGGGGGGTCCTACAATGAGCAGTTCTTC
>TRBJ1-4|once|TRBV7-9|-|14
CASSPSDSNEKLFF
TGTGCCAGCAGCCCCTCCGACAGTAATGAAAAACTGTTTTTT
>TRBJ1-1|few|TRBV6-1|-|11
CASRAGIEAFF
TGTGCCAGCAGGGCCGGGATCGAAGCTTTCTTT
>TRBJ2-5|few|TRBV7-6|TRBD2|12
CASSSGGGPQYF
TGTGCCAGCAGCTCCGGGGGGGGGCCCCAGTACTTC
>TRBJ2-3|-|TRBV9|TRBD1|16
CASSVGAGTGKDTQYF
TGTGCCAGCAGCGTAGGTGCGGGGACAGGGAAAGATACGCAGTATTTT
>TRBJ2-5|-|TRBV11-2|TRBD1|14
CASSVDREYETQYF
TGTGCCAGCAGCGTGGACAGGGAATACGAGACCCAGTACTTC
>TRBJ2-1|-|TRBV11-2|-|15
CASSLTGLTGNEQFF
TGTGCCAGCAGCTTGACCGGGTTGACTGGGAATGAGCAGTTCTTC
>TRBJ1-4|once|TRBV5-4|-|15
CASSLRGKGNEKLFF
TGTGCCAGCAGCCTCCGGGGGAAGGGTAATGAAAAACTGTTTTTT
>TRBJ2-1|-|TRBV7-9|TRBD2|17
CASSGIAAGGSYNEQFF
TGTGCCAGCAGCGGAATAGCAGCGGGGGGGTCCTACAATGAGCAGTTCTTC
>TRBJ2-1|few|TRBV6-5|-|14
CASRFGGAYNEQFF
TGTGCCAGCAGATTCGGGGGCGCCTACAATGAGCAGTTCTTC
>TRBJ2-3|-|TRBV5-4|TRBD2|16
CASSTWTSGSTDTQYF
TGTGCCAGCAGCACATGGACTAGCGGGAGCACAGATACGCAGTATTTT
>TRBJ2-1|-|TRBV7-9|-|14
CASSATGLRNEQFF
TGTGCCAGCAGCGCAACAGGGTTACGGAATGAGCAGTTCTTC
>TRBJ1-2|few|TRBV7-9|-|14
CASSPGRIWGGYTF
TGTGCCAGCAGCCCTGGACGGATCTGGGGCGGCTACACCTTC
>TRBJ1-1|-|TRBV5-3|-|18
CASSLWDIGSGKDTEAFF
TGTGCCAGCAGCTTGTGGGACATTGGCAGCGGTAAGGACACTGAAGCTTTCTTT
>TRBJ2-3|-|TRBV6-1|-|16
CASSSPASFLPDTQYF
TGTGCCAGCAGCTCCCCGGCTAGCTTTCTTCCAGATACACAGTATTTT
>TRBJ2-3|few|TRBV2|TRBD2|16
CASSDPQLAGTDTQYF
TGTGCCAGCAGTGACCCTCAACTAGCGGGGACAGATACGCAGTATTTT
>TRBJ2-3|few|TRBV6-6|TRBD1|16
CASSSSGGAGSDTQYF
TGTGCCAGCAGTTCCTCAGGGGGCGCGGGGTCAGATACGCAGTATTTT
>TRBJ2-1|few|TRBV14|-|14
CASSPRGRYNEQFF
TGTGCCAGCAGCCCCCGGGGCCGGTACAATGAGCAGTTCTTC
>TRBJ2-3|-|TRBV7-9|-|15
CASSLFNPAPDTQYF
TGTGCCAGCAGCTTATTCAATCCCGCCCCAGATACGCAGTATTTT
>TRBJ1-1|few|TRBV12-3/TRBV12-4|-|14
CASTWTASSTEAFF
TGTGCCAGCACCTGGACAGCCTCGAGCACTGAAGCTTTCTTT
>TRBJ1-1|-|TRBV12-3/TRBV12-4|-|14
CASSARGWGTEAFF
TGTGCCAGCAGTGCCAGGGGATGGGGCACTGAAGCTTTCTTT
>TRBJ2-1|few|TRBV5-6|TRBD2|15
CASSSTSGGENEQFF
TGTGCCAGCAGCTCGACTAGCGGGGGTGAAAATGAGCAGTTCTTC
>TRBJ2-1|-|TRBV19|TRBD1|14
CASSEDRVINEQFF
TGTGCCAGTAGTGAGGACAGGGTGATCAATGAGCAGTTCTTC
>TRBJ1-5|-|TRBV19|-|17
CASSHGVRGYSNQPQHF
TGTGCCAGTTCACACGGGGTGAGGGGTTATAGCAATCAGCCCCAGCATTTT
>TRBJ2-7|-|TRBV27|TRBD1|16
CASSPVGTGSSYEQYF
TGTGCCAGCAGTCCCGTCGGGACAGGGAGCTCCTACGAGCAGTACTTC
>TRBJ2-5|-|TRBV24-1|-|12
CATGAGRETQYF
TGTGCCACCGGGGCGGGAAGAGAGACCCAGTACTTC
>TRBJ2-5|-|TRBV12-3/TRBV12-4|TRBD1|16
CASSDRQGSSIETQYF
TGTGCCAGCAGTGACCGACAGGGGAGTAGTATTGAGACCCAGTACTTC
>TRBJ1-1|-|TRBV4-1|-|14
CASSYLGEDTEAFF
TGCGCCAGCAGCTATCTAGGGGAGGACACTGAAGCTTTCTTT
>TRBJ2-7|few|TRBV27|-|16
CASSLGTVFQTYEQYF
TGTGCCAGCAGTTTAGGTACGGTGTTCCAAACCTACGAGCAGTACTTC
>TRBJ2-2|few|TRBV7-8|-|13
CASSEYRTGELFF
TGTGCCAGCAGCGAATATCGCACCGGGGAGCTGTTTTTT
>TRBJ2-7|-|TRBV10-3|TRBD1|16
CAISEPGTGFTYEQYF
TGTGCCATCAGTGAGCCCGGGACAGGGTTTACCTACGAGCAGTACTTC
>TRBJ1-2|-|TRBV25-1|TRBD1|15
CASSDPGQALYGYTF
TGTGCCAGCAGTGATCCGGGACAGGCCCTTTATGGCTACACCTTC
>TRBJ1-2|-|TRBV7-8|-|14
CASSPIGGVYGYTF
TGTGCCAGCAGCCCGATCGGGGGTGTCTATGGCTACACCTTC
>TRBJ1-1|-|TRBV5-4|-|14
CASSFDTTNSEAFF
TGTGCCAGCAGCTTTGATACAACGAACAGTGAAGCTTTCTTT
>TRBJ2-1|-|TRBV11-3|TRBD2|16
CASSLDPAGVYNEQFF
TGTGCCAGCAGCTTAGATCCCGCGGGGGTATACAATGAGCAGTTCTTC